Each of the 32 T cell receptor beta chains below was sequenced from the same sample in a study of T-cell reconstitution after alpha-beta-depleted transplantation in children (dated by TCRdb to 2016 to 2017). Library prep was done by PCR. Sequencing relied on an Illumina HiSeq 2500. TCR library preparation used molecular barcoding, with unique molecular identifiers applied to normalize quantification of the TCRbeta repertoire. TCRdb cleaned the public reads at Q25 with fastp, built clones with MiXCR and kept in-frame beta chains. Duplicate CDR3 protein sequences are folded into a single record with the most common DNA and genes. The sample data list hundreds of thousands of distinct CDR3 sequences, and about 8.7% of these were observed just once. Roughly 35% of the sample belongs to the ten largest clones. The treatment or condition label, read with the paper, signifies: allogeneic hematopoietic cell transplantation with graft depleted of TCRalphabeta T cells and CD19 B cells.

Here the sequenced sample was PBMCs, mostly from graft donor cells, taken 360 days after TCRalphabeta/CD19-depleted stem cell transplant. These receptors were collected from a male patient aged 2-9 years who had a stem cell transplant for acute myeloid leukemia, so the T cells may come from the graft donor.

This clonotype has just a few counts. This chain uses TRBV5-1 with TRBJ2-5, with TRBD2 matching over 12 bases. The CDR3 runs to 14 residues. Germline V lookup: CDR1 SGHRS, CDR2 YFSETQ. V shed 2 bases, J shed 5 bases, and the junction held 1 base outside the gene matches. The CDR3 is CASSLTSGRETQYF. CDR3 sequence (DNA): TGCGCCAGCAGCTTAACTAGCGGGAGGGAGACCCAGTACTTC. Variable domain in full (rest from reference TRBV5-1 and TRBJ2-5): KAGVTQTPRYLIKTRGQQVTLSCSPISGHRSVSWYQQTPGQGLQFLFEYFSETQRNKGNFPGRFSGRQFSNSRSEMNVSTLELGDSALYLCASSLTSGRETQYFGPGTRLLVL.

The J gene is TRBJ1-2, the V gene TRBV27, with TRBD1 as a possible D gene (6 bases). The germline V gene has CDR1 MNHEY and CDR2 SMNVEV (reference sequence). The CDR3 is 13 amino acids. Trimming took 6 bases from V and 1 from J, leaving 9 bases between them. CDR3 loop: CASSRTVNYGYTF. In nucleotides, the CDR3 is TGTGCCAGCAGCAGGACAGTTAACTATGGCTACACCTTC.

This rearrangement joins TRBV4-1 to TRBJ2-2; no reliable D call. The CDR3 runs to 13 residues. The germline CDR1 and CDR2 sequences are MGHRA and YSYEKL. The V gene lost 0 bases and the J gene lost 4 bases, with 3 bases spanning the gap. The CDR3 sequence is CASSQDSTGELFF. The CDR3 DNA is TGCGCCAGCAGCCAAGACAGCACCGGGGAGCTGTTTTTT.

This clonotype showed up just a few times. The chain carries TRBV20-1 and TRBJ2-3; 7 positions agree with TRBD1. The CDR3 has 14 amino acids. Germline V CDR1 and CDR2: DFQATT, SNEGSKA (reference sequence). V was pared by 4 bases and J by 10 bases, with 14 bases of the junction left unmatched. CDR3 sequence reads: CSATGTANRHSQYF. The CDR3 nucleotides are TGCAGTGCTACCGGGACAGCGAACCGTCATTCGCAGTATTTT.

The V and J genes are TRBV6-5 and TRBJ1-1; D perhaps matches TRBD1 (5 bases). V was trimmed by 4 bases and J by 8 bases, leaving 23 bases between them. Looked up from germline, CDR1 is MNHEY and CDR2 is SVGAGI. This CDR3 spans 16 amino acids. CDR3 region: CASSSRLFEGIDEAFF. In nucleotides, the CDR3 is TGTGCCAGCAGTTCCCGGTTGTTCGAGGGGATTGACGAAGCTTTCTTT.

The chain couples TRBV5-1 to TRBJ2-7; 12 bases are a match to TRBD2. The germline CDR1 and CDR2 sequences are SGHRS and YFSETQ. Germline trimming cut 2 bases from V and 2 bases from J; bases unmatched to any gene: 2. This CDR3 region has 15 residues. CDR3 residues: CASSLLAGGPYEQYF. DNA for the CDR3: TGCGCCAGCAGCTTACTAGCGGGAGGCCCCTACGAGCAGTACTTC.

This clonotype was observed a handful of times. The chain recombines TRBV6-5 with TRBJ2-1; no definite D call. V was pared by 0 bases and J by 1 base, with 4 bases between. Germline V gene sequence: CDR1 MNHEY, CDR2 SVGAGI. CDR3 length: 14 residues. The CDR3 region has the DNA TGTGCCAGCAGTTACTCAGGGTCCTACAATGAGCAGTTCTTC. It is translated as CASSYSGSYNEQFF.

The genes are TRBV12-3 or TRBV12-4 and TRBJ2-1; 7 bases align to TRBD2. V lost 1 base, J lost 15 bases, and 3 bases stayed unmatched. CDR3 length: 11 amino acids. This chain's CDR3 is CASSLGLAWFF. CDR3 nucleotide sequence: TGTGCCAGCAGTTTAGGACTAGCTTGGTTCTTC.

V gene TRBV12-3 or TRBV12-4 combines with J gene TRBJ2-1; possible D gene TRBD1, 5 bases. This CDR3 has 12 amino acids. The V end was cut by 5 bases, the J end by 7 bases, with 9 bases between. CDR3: CASSVRANEQFF. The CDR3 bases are TGTGCCAGCAGTGTCAGGGCAAATGAGCAGTTCTTC.

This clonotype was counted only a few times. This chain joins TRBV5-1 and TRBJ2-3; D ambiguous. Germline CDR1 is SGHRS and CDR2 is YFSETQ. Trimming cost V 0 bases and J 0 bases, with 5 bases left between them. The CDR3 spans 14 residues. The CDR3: CASSLAVSTDTQYF. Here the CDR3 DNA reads TGCGCCAGCAGCTTGGCGGTTAGCACAGATACGCAGTATTTT.

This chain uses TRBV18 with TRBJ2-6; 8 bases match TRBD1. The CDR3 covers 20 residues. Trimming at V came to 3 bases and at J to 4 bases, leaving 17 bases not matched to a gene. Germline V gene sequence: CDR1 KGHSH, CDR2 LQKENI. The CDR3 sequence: CASSPDFMGQVLSGANVLTF. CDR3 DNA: TGTGCCAGCTCACCCGACTTTATGGGACAGGTTCTCTCCGGGGCCAACGTCCTGACTTTC. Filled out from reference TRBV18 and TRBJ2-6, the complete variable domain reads NAGVMQNPRHLVRRRGQEARLRCSPMKGHSHVYWYRQLPEEGLKFMVYLQKENIIDESGMPKERFSAEFPKEGPSILRIQQVVRGDSAAYFCASSPDFMGQVLSGANVLTFGAGSRLTVL.

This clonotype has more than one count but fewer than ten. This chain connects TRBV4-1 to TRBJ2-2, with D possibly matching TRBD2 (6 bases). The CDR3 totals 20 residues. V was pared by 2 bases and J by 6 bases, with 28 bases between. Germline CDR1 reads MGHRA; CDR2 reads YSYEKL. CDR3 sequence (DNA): TGCGCCAGCAGCCAAAAAATGCGGGACTGGAGTGGGCAAACGGCCGGGGAGCTGTTTTTT. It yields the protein CASSQKMRDWSGQTAGELFF.

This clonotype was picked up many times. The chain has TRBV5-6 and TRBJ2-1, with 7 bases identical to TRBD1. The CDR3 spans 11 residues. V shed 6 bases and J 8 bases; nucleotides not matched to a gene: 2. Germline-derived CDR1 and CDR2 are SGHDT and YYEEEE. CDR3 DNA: TGTGCCAGCACGACAGGGCATGAGCAGTTCTTC. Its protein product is CASTTGHEQFF.

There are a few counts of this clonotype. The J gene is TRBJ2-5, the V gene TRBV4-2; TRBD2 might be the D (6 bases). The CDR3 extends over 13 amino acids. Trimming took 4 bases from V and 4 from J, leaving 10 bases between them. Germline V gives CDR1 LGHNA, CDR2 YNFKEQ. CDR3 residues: CASSPNGGETQYF. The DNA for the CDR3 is TGTGCCAGCAGCCCAAACGGGGGAGAGACCCAGTACTTC.

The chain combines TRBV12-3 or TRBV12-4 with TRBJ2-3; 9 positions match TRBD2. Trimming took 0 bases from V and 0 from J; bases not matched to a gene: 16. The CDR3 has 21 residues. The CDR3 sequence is CASSLARRGLAGSTSTDTQYF. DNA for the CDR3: TGTGCCAGCAGTTTAGCGCGCCGGGGGCTAGCGGGATCCACTAGCACAGATACGCAGTATTTT.

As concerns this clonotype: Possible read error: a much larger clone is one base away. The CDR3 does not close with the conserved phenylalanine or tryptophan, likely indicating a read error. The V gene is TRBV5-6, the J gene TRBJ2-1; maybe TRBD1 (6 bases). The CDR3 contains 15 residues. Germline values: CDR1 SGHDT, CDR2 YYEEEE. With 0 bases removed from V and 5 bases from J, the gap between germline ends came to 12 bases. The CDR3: CASSLAQGNDNEQFC. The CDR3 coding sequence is TGTGCCAGCAGCTTGGCACAGGGTAATGACAATGAGCAGTTCTGC.

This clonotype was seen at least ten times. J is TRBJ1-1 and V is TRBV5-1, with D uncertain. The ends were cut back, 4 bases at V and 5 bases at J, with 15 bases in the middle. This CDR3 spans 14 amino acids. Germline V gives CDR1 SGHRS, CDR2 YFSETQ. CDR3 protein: CASSKQGGRTEAFF. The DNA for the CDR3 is TGCGCCAGCAGCAAGCAAGGAGGGAGGACTGAAGCTTTCTTT. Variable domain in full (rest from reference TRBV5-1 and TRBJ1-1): KAGVTQTPRYLIKTRGQQVTLSCSPISGHRSVSWYQQTPGQGLQFLFEYFSETQRNKGNFPGRFSGRQFSNSRSEMNVSTLELGDSALYLCASSKQGGRTEAFFGQGTRLTVV.

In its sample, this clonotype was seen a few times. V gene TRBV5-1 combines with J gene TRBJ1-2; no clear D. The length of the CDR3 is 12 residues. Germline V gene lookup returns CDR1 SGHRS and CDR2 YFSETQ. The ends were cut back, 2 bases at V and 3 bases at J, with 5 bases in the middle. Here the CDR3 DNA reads TGCGCCAGCAGCTTAGATGACTATGGCTACACCTTC. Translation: CASSLDDYGYTF. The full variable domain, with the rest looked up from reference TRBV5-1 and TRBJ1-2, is KAGVTQTPRYLIKTRGQQVTLSCSPISGHRSVSWYQQTPGQGLQFLFEYFSETQRNKGNFPGRFSGRQFSNSRSEMNVSTLELGDSALYLCASSLDDYGYTFGSGTRLTVV.

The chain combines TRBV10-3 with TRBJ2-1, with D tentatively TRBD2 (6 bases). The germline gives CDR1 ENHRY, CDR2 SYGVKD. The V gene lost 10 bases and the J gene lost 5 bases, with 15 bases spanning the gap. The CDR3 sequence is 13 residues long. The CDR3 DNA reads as TGTGCCACGACCTTGACGGGAGACAATGAGCAGTTCTTC. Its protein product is CATTLTGDNEQFF.

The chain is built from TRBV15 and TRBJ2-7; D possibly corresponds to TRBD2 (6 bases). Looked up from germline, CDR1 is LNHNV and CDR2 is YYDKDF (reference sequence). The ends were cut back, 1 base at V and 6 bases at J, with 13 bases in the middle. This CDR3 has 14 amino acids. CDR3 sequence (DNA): TGTGCCACCAGCAGAGGTGGGACTCCCCTCGAGCAGTACTTC. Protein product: CATSRGGTPLEQYF. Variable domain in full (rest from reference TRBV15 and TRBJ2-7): DAMVIQNPRYQVTQFGKPVTLSCSQTLNHNVMYWYQQKSSQAPKLLFHYYDKDFNNEADTPDNFQSRRPNTSFCFLDIRSPGLGDTAMYLCATSRGGTPLEQYFGPGTRLTVT.

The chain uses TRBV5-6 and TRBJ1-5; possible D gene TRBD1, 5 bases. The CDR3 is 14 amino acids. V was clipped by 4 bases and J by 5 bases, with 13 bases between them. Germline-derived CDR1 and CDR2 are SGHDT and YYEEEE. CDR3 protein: CASSPDGDYQPQHF. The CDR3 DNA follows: TGTGCCAGCAGCCCAGACGGGGACTATCAGCCCCAGCATTTT.

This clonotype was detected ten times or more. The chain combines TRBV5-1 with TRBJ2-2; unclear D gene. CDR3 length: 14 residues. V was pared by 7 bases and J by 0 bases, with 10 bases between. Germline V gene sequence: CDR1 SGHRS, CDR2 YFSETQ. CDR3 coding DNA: TGCGCCAGCGTGACGGAAGCGAACACCGGGGAGCTGTTTTTT. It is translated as CASVTEANTGELFF.

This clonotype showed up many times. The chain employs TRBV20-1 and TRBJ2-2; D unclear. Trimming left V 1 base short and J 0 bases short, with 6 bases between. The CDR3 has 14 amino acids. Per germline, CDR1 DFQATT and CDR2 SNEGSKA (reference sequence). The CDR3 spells CSARGYPNTGELFF. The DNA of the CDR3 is TGCAGTGCTAGAGGATACCCGAACACCGGGGAGCTGTTTTTT.

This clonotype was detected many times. Here the CDR3 reads CASGREGPYNEQFF. The CDR3 bases are TGTGCCAGCGGACGGGAGGGCCCCTACAATGAGCAGTTCTTC. The chain links TRBV6-5 to TRBJ2-1, with TRBD2 identical over 8 bases. The CDR3 covers 14 residues. The V and J ends lost 8 bases and 2 bases, in that order; junction bases with no gene match: 5. Germline V gene data show CDR1 as MNHEY and CDR2 as SVGAGI.

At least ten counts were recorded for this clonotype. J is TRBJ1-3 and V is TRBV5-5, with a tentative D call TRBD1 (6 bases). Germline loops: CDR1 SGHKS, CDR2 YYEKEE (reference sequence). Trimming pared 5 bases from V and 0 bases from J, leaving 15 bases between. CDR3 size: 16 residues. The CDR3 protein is CASSSPGHNSGNTIYF. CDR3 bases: TGTGCCAGCAGTTCTCCGGGACACAACTCTGGAAACACCATATATTTT. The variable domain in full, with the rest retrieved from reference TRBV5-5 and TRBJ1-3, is DAGVTQSPTHLIKTRGQQVTLRCSPISGHKSVSWYQQVLGQGPQFIFQYYEKEERGRGNFPDRFSARQFPNYSSELNVNALLLGDSALYLCASSSPGHNSGNTIYFGEGSWLTVV.

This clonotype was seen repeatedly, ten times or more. CDR3 sequence (DNA): TGTGCCACCAGTGACGGACAGGGCCCTAAGGATACGCAGTATTTT. Translated: CATSDGQGPKDTQYF. The J gene is TRBJ2-3, the V gene TRBV24-1; 8 nucleotides line up with TRBD1. V gave up 4 bases and J gave up 6 bases; unmatched junction bases: 8. CDR3 length: 15 residues. The germline V gene has CDR1 KGHDR and CDR2 SFDVKD.

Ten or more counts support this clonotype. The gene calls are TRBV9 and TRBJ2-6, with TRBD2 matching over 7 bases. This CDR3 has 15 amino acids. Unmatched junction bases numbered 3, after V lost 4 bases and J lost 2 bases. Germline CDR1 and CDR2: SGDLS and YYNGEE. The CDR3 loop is CASSQRGTGANVLTF. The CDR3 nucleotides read TGTGCCAGCAGCCAGCGGGGAACTGGGGCCAACGTCCTGACTTTC.

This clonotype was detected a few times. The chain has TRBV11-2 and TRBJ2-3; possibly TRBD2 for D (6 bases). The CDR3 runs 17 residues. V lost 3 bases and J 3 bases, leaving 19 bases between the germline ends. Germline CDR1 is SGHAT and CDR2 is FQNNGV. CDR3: CASSFLITRGGTDTQYF. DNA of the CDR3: TGTGCCAGCAGCTTTCTCATAACGCGGGGAGGTACAGATACGCAGTATTTT.

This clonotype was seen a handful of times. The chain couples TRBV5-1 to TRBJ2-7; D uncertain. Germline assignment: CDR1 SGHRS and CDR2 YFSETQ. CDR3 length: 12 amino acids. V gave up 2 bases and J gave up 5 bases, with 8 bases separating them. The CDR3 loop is CASSFSSDEQYF. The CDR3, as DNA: TGCGCCAGCAGCTTCTCATCCGACGAGCAGTACTTC. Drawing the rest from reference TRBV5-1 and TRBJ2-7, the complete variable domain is KAGVTQTPRYLIKTRGQQVTLSCSPISGHRSVSWYQQTPGQGLQFLFEYFSETQRNKGNFPGRFSGRQFSNSRSEMNVSTLELGDSALYLCASSFSSDEQYFGPGTRLTVT.

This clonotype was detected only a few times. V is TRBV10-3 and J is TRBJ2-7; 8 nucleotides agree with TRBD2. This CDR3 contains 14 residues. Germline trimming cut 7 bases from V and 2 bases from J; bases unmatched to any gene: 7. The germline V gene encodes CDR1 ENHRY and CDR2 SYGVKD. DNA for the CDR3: TGTGCCATCACGGGGGGGCAGCCTCCCTACGAGCAGTACTTC. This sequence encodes CAITGGQPPYEQYF.

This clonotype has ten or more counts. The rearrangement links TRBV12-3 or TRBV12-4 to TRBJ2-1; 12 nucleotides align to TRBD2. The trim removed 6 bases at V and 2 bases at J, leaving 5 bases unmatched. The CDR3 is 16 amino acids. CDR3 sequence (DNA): TGTGCCAGCAGCCTTAGGACTAGCGGGACCTACAATGAGCAGTTCTTC. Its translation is CASSLRTSGTYNEQFF.

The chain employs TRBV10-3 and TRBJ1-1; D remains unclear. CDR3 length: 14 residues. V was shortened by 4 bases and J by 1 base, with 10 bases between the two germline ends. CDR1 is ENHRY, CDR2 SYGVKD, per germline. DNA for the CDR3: TGTGCCATCAGTGGACGGCAAGGGAACACTGAAGCTTTCTTT. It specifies CAISGRQGNTEAFF.